A selection of T cell receptor beta chains follows, all from one sample in a study of graft-versus-host responses after intestinal transplantation. Antigen specificity for these receptors is unknown. This table comes from immunoSEQ multiplex PCR, and its TCRdb copy is limited to in-frame clones, with some not included. Here the sample spans 50,000 to 60,000 clones, roughly 91% being singletons. Sequenced material: unstimulated CD4+ T cells sorted from spleen or lymph node cells, taken before transplant. All receptors derive from a human donor who was the organ donor for an intestinal transplant. Each CDR3 is given with its conserved first and last residue. The D gene is left open where the match is weak. Clone size is not always given. Where it is, it says once, few, many or a class for expanded clones.

v_gene: TRBV20-1
abundance: NA
j_gene: TRBJ1-4
d_gene: NA
CDR3aa: CRNHYNEKLFF
CDR3nt: TGCAGGAACCATTATAATGAAAAACTGTTTTTT

v_gene: TRBV28
abundance: NA
j_gene: TRBJ2-3
d_gene: TRBD1
CDR3aa: CASSGQGRTDTQYF
CDR3nt: TGTGCCAGCAGCGGACAGGGGAGGACAGATACGCAGTATTTT

v_gene: TRBV7-2
abundance: NA
j_gene: TRBJ2-7
d_gene: TRBD2
CDR3aa: CASSMRLAGVEQYF
CDR3nt: TGTGCCAGCAGCATGAGACTAGCGGGAGTCGAGCAGTACTTC

v_gene: TRBV10-2
abundance: NA
j_gene: TRBJ1-1
d_gene: NA
CDR3aa: CASSFRGGDTEAFF
CDR3nt: TGCGCCAGCAGTTTCAGGGGAGGGGACACTGAAGCTTTCTTT

v_gene: TRBV7-9
abundance: NA
j_gene: TRBJ1-3
d_gene: TRBD1
CDR3aa: CASSQNRDSPGGNTIYF
CDR3nt: TGTGCCAGCAGCCAGAACCGGGACAGCCCGGGCGGAAACACCATATATTTT

v_gene: TRBV6-6
abundance: NA
j_gene: TRBJ1-5
d_gene: NA
CDR3aa: CASSYSRSNQPQHF
CDR3nt: TGTGCCAGCAGTTACTCGAGGTCAAATCAGCCCCAGCATTTT

v_gene: TRBV6-5
abundance: NA
j_gene: TRBJ2-5
d_gene: NA
CDR3aa: CASSPGETQYF
CDR3nt: TGTGCCAGCAGTCCAGGGGAGACCCAGTACTTC

v_gene: TRBV30
abundance: once
j_gene: TRBJ2-3
d_gene: NA
CDR3aa: CAWSVRRVTDTQYF
CDR3nt: TGTGCCTGGAGTGTACGGAGGGTCACAGATACGCAGTATTTT

v_gene: TRBV10-3
abundance: NA
j_gene: TRBJ2-7
d_gene: NA
CDR3aa: CAISEFDMGVGEQYF
CDR3nt: TGTGCCATCAGTGAGTTCGATATGGGGGTGGGCGAGCAGTACTTC

v_gene: TRBV9
abundance: NA
j_gene: TRBJ2-2
d_gene: NA
CDR3aa: CASSVGTAHTGELFF
CDR3nt: TGTGCCAGCAGCGTAGGGACAGCGCACACCGGGGAGCTGTTTTTT

v_gene: TRBV5-1
abundance: NA
j_gene: TRBJ1-3
d_gene: NA
CDR3aa: CASSRGGELSGNTIYF
CDR3nt: TGCGCCAGCAGCCGGGGTGGGGAACTCTCTGGAAACACCATATATTTT

v_gene: TRBV5-1
abundance: NA
j_gene: TRBJ2-2
d_gene: TRBD2
CDR3aa: CASSPGTRSAGELFF
CDR3nt: TGCGCCAGCAGCCCGGGGACTAGAAGCGCCGGGGAGCTGTTTTTT

v_gene: TRBV25-1
abundance: once
j_gene: TRBJ1-5
d_gene: TRBD1
CDR3aa: CASSEGQGNQPQHF
CDR3nt: TGTGCCAGCAGTGAGGGACAGGGCAATCAGCCCCAGCATTTT

v_gene: TRBV6-6
abundance: NA
j_gene: TRBJ2-5
d_gene: NA
CDR3aa: CASSYGPDQETQYF
CDR3nt: TGTGCCAGCAGTTACGGTCCGGACCAAGAGACCCAGTACTTC

v_gene: TRBV11-3
abundance: once
j_gene: TRBJ2-7
d_gene: NA
CDR3aa: CASSPGLGSSYEQYF
CDR3nt: TGTGCCAGCAGCCCCGGGCTAGGGAGCTCCTACGAGCAGTACTTC

v_gene: TRBV7-2
abundance: NA
j_gene: TRBJ2-3
d_gene: NA
CDR3aa: CASSLLPTDTQYF
CDR3nt: TGTGCCAGCAGCCTTTTGCCGACGGATACGCAGTATTTT

v_gene: TRBV6-1
abundance: NA
j_gene: TRBJ1-1
d_gene: NA
CDR3aa: CASNPGLANTEAFF
CDR3nt: TGTGCCAGCAATCCTGGACTGGCTAACACTGAAGCTTTCTTT

v_gene: TRBV30
abundance: NA
j_gene: TRBJ2-7
d_gene: TRBD2
CDR3aa: CAWSVLAGGYEQYF
CDR3nt: TGTGCCTGGAGTGTACTAGCGGGGGGCTACGAGCAGTACTTC